A selection of T cell receptor beta chains follows, all from one sample in a study of response to subunit inactivated influenza vaccine. TCRdb independently ran MiXCR on the RT-PCR reads; one entry per CDR3 protein. The table shows about half a million distinct CDR3 sequences, with 7.6% occurring only once. This material consisted of PBMCs from blood, taken around 2 years after vaccination. All receptors come from a man aged 45 to 75 who received an inactivated influenza vaccine. Each CDR3 is given with its conserved first and last residue. A D gene is named only where the DNA matches it firmly. Clone size is shown for a subset of rows, as once, few, many or a class of expanded clone.

d_gene,abundance,v_gene,j_gene,CDR3aa,CDR3nt
NA,NA,TRBV7-9,TRBJ2-7,CASSTPGIYEQYF,TGTGCCAGCAGCACCCCCGGCATCTACGAGCAGTACTTC
NA,few,TRBV5-6,TRBJ2-3,CASSFSPFVSTDTQYF,TGTGCCAGCAGCTTTTCACCATTCGTAAGCACAGATACGCAGTATTTT
TRBD1,NA,TRBV5-5,TRBJ2-3,CASSAGQGVEDTQYF,TGTGCCAGCAGCGCTGGACAGGGAGTAGAAGATACGCAGTATTTT
TRBD1,few,TRBV7-2,TRBJ1-6,CASSLGQGIDSPLHF,TGTGCCAGCAGCTTGGGACAGGGGATTGATTCACCCCTCCACTTT
NA,NA,TRBV6-5,TRBJ1-1,CASSFGGSEAFF,TGTGCCAGCAGTTTCGGGGGTTCTGAAGCTTTCTTT
NA,many,TRBV12-3/TRBV12-4,TRBJ1-3,CASSFRAAGNTIYF,TGTGCCAGCAGTTTCAGGGCGGCGGGAAACACCATATATTTT
NA,many,TRBV6-1,TRBJ1-1,CASRTSQGGGAFF,TGTGCCAGCAGAACCTCCCAGGGTGGGGGAGCTTTCTTT
NA,few,TRBV5-1,TRBJ1-2,CASSLKQGGDGYTF,TGCGCCAGCAGCTTGAAGCAAGGCGGAGATGGCTACACCTTC
TRBD1,NA,TRBV20-1,TRBJ2-3,CSAIGTGEPDTQYF,TGCAGTGCTATTGGGACAGGGGAACCAGATACGCAGTATTTT
NA,many,TRBV6-2/TRBV6-3,TRBJ1-1,CASSYWRRRADMNTEAFF,TGTGCCAGCAGTTACTGGCGCCGCAGGGCTGACATGAACACTGAAGCTTTCTTT
NA,NA,TRBV3-1,TRBJ2-7,CASSHTNYEQYF,TGTGCCAGCAGCCACACCAACTACGAGCAGTACTTC
NA,NA,TRBV27,TRBJ2-3,CASWRGTRTDTQYF,TGTGCCAGCTGGAGGGGTACCCGAACAGATACGCAGTATTTT
NA,NA,TRBV7-9,TRBJ1-2,CASSPWEGIHGYTF,TGTGCCAGCAGCCCCTGGGAGGGTATCCATGGCTACACCTTC
TRBD2,NA,TRBV6-5,TRBJ2-7,CASSYGASGTYEQYF,TGTGCCAGCAGTTACGGAGCTAGCGGCACCTACGAGCAGTACTTC
NA,NA,TRBV7-9,TRBJ2-5,CASRPTSLRNGGETQYF,TGTGCCAGCAGGCCGACTTCGCTTAGAAATGGAGGGGAGACCCAGTACTTC
NA,many,TRBV7-9,TRBJ1-2,CASSLDAGNDGYTF,TGTGCCAGCAGCTTAGACGCCGGGAATGATGGCTACACCTTC
TRBD1,few,TRBV29-1,TRBJ2-1,CSVGTGTGFRNEQFF,TGCAGCGTTGGGACCGGGACAGGGTTTAGGAATGAGCAGTTCTTC
TRBD1,few,TRBV6-2/TRBV6-3,TRBJ2-2,CASSSPPYRGSAGELFF,TGTGCCAGCAGTTCTCCCCCATACAGGGGTAGCGCCGGGGAGCTGTTTTTT
NA,NA,TRBV13,TRBJ2-7,CACSLGGLQGISYEQYF,TGTGCCTGCAGCCTAGGGGGGCTACAGGGAATCTCCTACGAGCAGTACTTC